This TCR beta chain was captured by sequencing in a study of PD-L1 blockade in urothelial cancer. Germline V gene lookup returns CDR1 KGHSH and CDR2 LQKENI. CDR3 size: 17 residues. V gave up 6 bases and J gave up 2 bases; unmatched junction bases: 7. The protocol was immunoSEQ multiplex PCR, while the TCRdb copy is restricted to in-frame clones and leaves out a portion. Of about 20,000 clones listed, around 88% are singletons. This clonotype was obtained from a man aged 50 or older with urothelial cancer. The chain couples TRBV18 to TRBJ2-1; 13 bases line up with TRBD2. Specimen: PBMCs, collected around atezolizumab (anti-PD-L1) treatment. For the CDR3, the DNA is TGTGCCAGCTCCCCTGGACTAGCGGGAGTGCCCTACAATGAGCAGTTCTTC. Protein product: CASSPGLAGVPYNEQFF. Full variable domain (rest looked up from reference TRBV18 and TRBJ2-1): NAGVMQNPRHLVRRRGQEARLRCSPMKGHSHVYWYRQLPEEGLKFMVYLQKENIIDESGMPKERFSAEFPKEGPSILRIQQVVRGDSAAYFCASSPGLAGVPYNEQFFGPGTRLTVL.